The 22 T cell receptor beta chains below come from one sample, sequenced in a study of blood T cell repertoires in COVID-19. Method: immunoSEQ multiplex PCR; TCRdb's copy keeps in-frame clones and lacks some. The repertoire holds around 120,000 clones, with roughly 71% as singletons. The sample was peripheral blood. These receptors all stem from a man older than 75 with acute or convalescent COVID-19.

The chain uses TRBV29-1 and TRBJ1-1, with D possibly TRBD1 on 5 matching bases. The CDR3 extends over 12 amino acids. CDR1 is SQVTM, CDR2 ANQGSEA, per germline. Trimming removed 6 bases at V and 6 bases at J, with 14 bases between. CDR3 protein: CSVNQGAAEAFF. In DNA form, the CDR3 reads TGCAGCGTGAATCAAGGGGCTGCTGAAGCTTTCTTT.

The sample holds a few counts of this clone. This chain joins TRBV5-1 and TRBJ2-7, with 9 bases matching TRBD1. The germline V gene has CDR1 SGHRS and CDR2 YFSETQ. Trimming removed 4 bases from V and 5 bases from J; junction bases left unmatched: 13. This CDR3 comprises 16 residues. CDR3 in DNA: TGCGCCAGCAGCCCACTCGACAGGGGGAGTTCCCACGAGCAGTACTTC. It encodes CASSPLDRGSSHEQYF. Complete variable domain (other parts from reference TRBV5-1 and TRBJ2-7): KAGVTQTPRYLIKTRGQQVTLSCSPISGHRSVSWYQQTPGQGLQFLFEYFSETQRNKGNFPGRFSGRQFSNSRSEMNVSTLELGDSALYLCASSPLDRGSSHEQYFGPGTRLTVT.

The J gene is TRBJ1-2, the V gene TRBV6-5; D not certain. Germline CDR1 MNHEY, CDR2 SVGAGI. Trimming left V 5 bases short and J 2 bases short, with 9 bases between. The CDR3 runs 13 residues. The CDR3 sequence is CASSPGENYGYTF. The CDR3 bases are TGTGCCAGCAGTCCCGGGGAGAACTATGGCTACACCTTC.

Comment on this clone: This specimen includes other DNA sequences encoding the same CDR3. This chain links TRBV12-3 or TRBV12-4 with TRBJ1-5; D possibly corresponds to TRBD1 (6 bases). The CDR3 extends over 13 amino acids. Trimming removed 6 bases from V and 1 base from J, with 7 bases in between. In DNA form, the CDR3 reads TGTGCCAGCAGACAGGGCAGCAATCAGCCCCAGCATTTT. Encoded protein: CASRQGSNQPQHF.

This clone was counted only a few times. This rearrangement joins TRBV2 to TRBJ1-5; 8 bases are shared with TRBD1. Germline V gene lookup returns CDR1 SNHLY and CDR2 FYNNEI. The ends lost 6 bases at V and 6 bases at J; junction bases unmatched: 7. This CDR3 has 14 amino acids. CDR3 DNA: TGTGCCAGCAGGGTCCAGGGGGCGCGTCAGCCCCAGCATTTT. Protein: CASRVQGARQPQHF.

The chain recombines TRBV28 with TRBJ1-1, with D perhaps matching TRBD1 (6 bases). Trimming left V 5 bases short and J 1 base short, with 8 bases between. The CDR3 sequence is 13 residues long. The V gene's germline CDR1 is MDHEN and CDR2 SYDVKM. The CDR3 loop is CASSGGWNTEAFF. The DNA for the CDR3 is TGTGCCAGCAGTGGGGGCTGGAACACTGAAGCTTTCTTT.

A word on this clone: In the same sample, other DNA sequences code for this CDR3. The chain joins TRBV29-1 to TRBJ2-3; TRBD2 agrees at 7 bases. J lost 3 bases, V lost 1 base, and 4 bases had no gene match. Germline lookup yields CDR1 SQVTM and CDR2 ANQGSEA. The CDR3 covers 14 residues. CDR3 in DNA: TGCAGCGTTGAAGGCGGGAGAGGGACAGATACGCAGTATTTT. This sequence encodes CSVEGGRGTDTQYF.

The CDR3 is CASSLRGLGEAFF. CDR3 DNA: TGTGCCAGCAGCTTAAGGGGGCTGGGTGAAGCTTTCTTT. This chain uses TRBV13 with TRBJ1-1, with 7 bases that match TRBD1. Trimming cost V 2 bases and J 7 bases; bases outside gene matches: 4. Germline V gene data show CDR1 as PRHDT and CDR2 as FYEKMQ (reference sequence). The CDR3 totals 13 residues.

The chain combines TRBV5-4 with TRBJ2-7; D is possibly TRBD2 (7 bases). Germline CDR1 is SGHNT and CDR2 is YYREEE (reference sequence). This CDR3 comprises 16 residues. Between the trimmed V and J ends, which lost 3 bases and 3 bases, there was a span of 19 bases. CDR3 in DNA: TGTGCCAGCAGCTATGAACAGGGAGGGGGGTTCTACGAGCAGTACTTC. Protein sequence: CASSYEQGGGFYEQYF. Full variable domain (remainder filled in from reference TRBV5-4 and TRBJ2-7): ETGVTQSPTHLIKTRGQQVTLRCSSQSGHNTVSWYQQALGQGPQFIFQYYREEENGRGNFPPRFSGLQFPNYSSELNVNALELDDSALYLCASSYEQGGGFYEQYFGPGTRLTVT.

V gene TRBV27 combines with J gene TRBJ2-3, with TRBD2 matching over 8 bases. The CDR3 extends over 14 amino acids. Germline V gene sequence: CDR1 MNHEY, CDR2 SMNVEV (reference sequence). V gave up 6 bases and J gave up 5 bases; unmatched junction bases: 7. The CDR3 DNA reads as TGTGCCAGCAGGCGAGCGGGAGTGTTAGATACGCAGTATTTT. It yields the protein CASRRAGVLDTQYF.

The chain carries TRBV5-6 and TRBJ1-5, with a weak D call TRBD1 (5 bases). Germline V lookup: CDR1 SGHDT, CDR2 YYEEEE. The CDR3 runs 14 residues. V lost 2 bases to trimming and J lost 7 bases, with 13 bases between them. CDR3 DNA sequence: TGTGCCAGCAGCTTACTTGGGGCAAACCAGCCCCAGCATTTT. It yields the protein CASSLLGANQPQHF.

J is TRBJ2-3 and V is TRBV3-1 (or the pseudogene TRBV3-2); D not certain. Germline CDR1 and CDR2: LGHDT and YNNKEL (reference sequence). Trimming removed 3 bases from V and 6 bases from J, with 7 bases in between. The CDR3 is made up of 12 amino acids. The DNA of the CDR3 is TGTGCCAGCAGCCAGTTCGGGGATACGCAGTATTTT. This translates into CASSQFGDTQYF.

This chain uses TRBV7-2 with TRBJ2-7; D gene ambiguous. This CDR3 contains 12 residues. Germline CDR1 SGHTA, CDR2 FQGNSA. V lost 1 base and J 2 bases, leaving 3 bases between the germline ends. This CDR3 is CASSLVTYEQYF. DNA for the CDR3: TGTGCCAGCAGCTTAGTAACCTACGAGCAGTACTTC.

This clone was picked up a small number of times. The sample holds other DNA sequences that translate to the same CDR3. The DNA of the CDR3 is TGTGCCAGCAGACTCCCGGGAAATCAGCCCCAGCATTTT. Translation gives CASRLPGNQPQHF. The V and J genes are TRBV28 and TRBJ1-5, with D unclear. The V and J ends lost 6 bases and 4 bases respectively, with 10 bases between them. The germline V gene has CDR1 MDHEN and CDR2 SYDVKM. CDR3 length: 13 residues. The full variable domain, rest sourced from reference TRBV28 and TRBJ1-5, is DVKVTQSSRYLVKRTGEKVFLECVQDMDHENMFWYRQDPGLGLRLIYFSYDVKMKEKGDIPEGYSVSREKKERFSLILESASTNQTSMYLCASRLPGNQPQHFGDGTRLSIL.

This chain uses TRBV5-4 with TRBJ2-1; 8 nucleotides line up with TRBD1. Germline V gene lookup returns CDR1 SGHNT and CDR2 YYREEE (reference sequence). J was trimmed by 8 bases and V by 2 bases; bases with no gene match: 6. The CDR3 totals 14 residues. CDR3 amino acids: CASSFGQGSDEQFF. The CDR3, as DNA: TGTGCCAGCAGCTTTGGACAGGGCAGCGATGAGCAGTTCTTC. The full variable domain, with the rest looked up from reference TRBV5-4 and TRBJ2-1, is ETGVTQSPTHLIKTRGQQVTLRCSSQSGHNTVSWYQQALGQGPQFIFQYYREEENGRGNFPPRFSGLQFPNYSSELNVNALELDDSALYLCASSFGQGSDEQFFGPGTRLTVL.

V gene TRBV28 combines with J gene TRBJ2-1, with TRBD2 matching over 13 bases. Germline V gene sequence: CDR1 MDHEN, CDR2 SYDVKM. CDR3 length: 18 amino acids. The junction had 12 bases not matched to a gene; V was cut back by 7 bases and J by 3 bases. This CDR3 is CASIPLAGGEGGYNEQFF. The CDR3 region has the DNA TGTGCCAGCATCCCACTAGCGGGAGGGGAAGGGGGCTACAATGAGCAGTTCTTC.

V gene TRBV6-5 combines with J gene TRBJ2-3, with 7 bases lining up with TRBD2. There are 14 residues in the CDR3. The germline CDR1 and CDR2 sequences are MNHEY and SVGAGI. V lost 4 bases and J lost 5; bases outside the gene matches: 6. The CDR3 DNA sequence: TGTGCCAGCAGTTCTGGCGGGAGTGGAGATACGCAGTATTTT. It translates to CASSSGGSGDTQYF.

The chain joins TRBV14 to TRBJ1-2; no definite D call. The CDR3 runs to 13 residues. The germline CDR1 and CDR2 sequences are SGHDN and FVKESK. V gave up 4 bases and J gave up 2 bases, with 8 bases separating them. The CDR3 DNA follows: TGTGCCAGCAGCCTAGCACCGAACTATGGCTACACCTTC. Translating gives CASSLAPNYGYTF.

The rearrangement links TRBV28 to TRBJ2-7; D is undetermined. The germline CDR1 and CDR2 sequences are MDHEN and SYDVKM. Trimming took 6 bases from V and 5 from J, leaving 20 bases between them. This CDR3 is built from 15 residues. The CDR3 sequence is CASRGSGSRTDEQYF. The CDR3 nucleotides are TGTGCCAGCAGGGGTTCCGGGTCTAGAACTGACGAGCAGTACTTC. The full variable domain, in which reference TRBV28 and TRBJ2-7 provide the parts outside the CDR3, is DVKVTQSSRYLVKRTGEKVFLECVQDMDHENMFWYRQDPGLGLRLIYFSYDVKMKEKGDIPEGYSVSREKKERFSLILESASTNQTSMYLCASRGSGSRTDEQYFGPGTRLTVT.

This sequence joins TRBV7-2 and TRBJ2-2; 9 bases agree with TRBD2. Unmatched junction bases numbered 10, after V lost 5 bases and J lost 6 bases. The germline V gene has CDR1 SGHTA and CDR2 FQGNSA. This CDR3 is built from 16 residues. Here the CDR3 reads CASSLASSGTPGELFF. CDR3 DNA sequence: TGTGCCAGCAGCCTCGCTTCTAGCGGGACCCCCGGGGAGCTGTTTTTT.

The rearrangement uses TRBV29-1 and TRBJ2-1, with 10 bases aligning to TRBD2. Per germline, CDR1 SQVTM and CDR2 ANQGSEA. The ends lost 5 bases at V and 0 bases at J; junction bases unmatched: 4. This CDR3 contains 15 residues. As DNA, the CDR3 is TGCAGCGTTTATCTAGCGGGAGCCTCCTACAATGAGCAGTTCTTC. As protein: CSVYLAGASYNEQFF.

The CDR3 region has the DNA TGTGCCAGTAGTATAGGGGGACAGGGAATCCAGCCCCAGCATTTT. Protein: CASSIGGQGIQPQHF. This chain links TRBV19 with TRBJ1-5, with 9 bases aligning to TRBD1. The CDR3 totals 15 residues. V was pared by 1 base and J by 7 bases, with 5 bases of the junction left unmatched. The germline CDR1 and CDR2 sequences are LNHDA and SQIVND (reference sequence).